The clone carrying this T cell receptor (beta chain) was picked up one time. Authors' processing steps: Reference gene primer amplification gave estimated nucleated cell counts. The data were produced by immunoSEQ multiplex PCR, yet TCRdb's version contains in-frame clones alone and is incomplete. The V and J calls and clone size were taken over from that table, and D and trimming were inferred from the DNA. The sample has more than 200,000 clones, around 80% seen once. Germline CDR1 reads MDHEN; CDR2 reads SYDVKM. CDR3 length: 14 residues. The germline V and J ends were trimmed by 2 bases and 4 bases, with 12 bases remaining between them. This sample was included in a study of blood T cell repertoires in COVID-19. Study summary: Samples of COVID-19 (acute and convalescent) were obtained from the United States, Italy and Spain. In each case, the material was cDNA or gDNA derived from T cells, B-cell-depleted T cells, or PBMCs.

Input material: peripheral blood. The chain joins TRBV28 to TRBJ2-7; D is perhaps TRBD2 (5 bases). The sequence came from a man in his sixties with acute or convalescent COVID-19. This CDR3 reads CASSLVDYAYEQYF. The CDR3 region has the DNA TGTGCCAGCAGTTTAGTTGACTACGCTTACGAGCAGTACTTC. The variable domain in full, completed from reference TRBV28 and TRBJ2-7, reads DVKVTQSSRYLVKRTGEKVFLECVQDMDHENMFWYRQDPGLGLRLIYFSYDVKMKEKGDIPEGYSVSREKKERFSLILESASTNQTSMYLCASSLVDYAYEQYFGPGTRLTVT.